One sample yielded the 10 T cell receptor beta chains listed below, sequenced in a study of PD-1 blockade in classical Hodgkin lymphoma. Every patient had relapsed following autologous stem cell transplantation, and cohorts differed in brentuximab vedotin exposure. The assay was immunoSEQ multiplex PCR, and TCRdb's table has in-frame clones only and misses some. This repertoire shows about 100,000 clones, 80% to 85% found once; its top ten account for over 9%. Here the sequenced sample was peripheral blood mononuclear cells (PBMCs), taken at baseline. These receptor sequences come from a human donor with classical Hodgkin lymphoma.

V gene TRBV7-9 combines with J gene TRBJ1-2, with D perhaps matching TRBD1 (5 bases). The V and J ends lost 5 bases and 4 bases respectively, with 11 bases between them. The CDR3 sequence is 13 residues long. The germline V gene encodes CDR1 SEHNR and CDR2 FQNEAQ (reference sequence). DNA of the CDR3: TGTGCCAGCAGCCGCGAGGGGCCCTATGGCTACACCTTC. The encoded protein is CASSREGPYGYTF.

This rearrangement joins TRBV15 to TRBJ2-1, with 8 bases identical to TRBD1. This CDR3 is 20 amino acids long. J gave up 7 bases and V 0 bases, and 20 bases lay outside the gene matches. Germline values: CDR1 LNHNV, CDR2 YYDKDF (reference sequence). The CDR3 protein is CATSRDLWTGLTGKLNEQFF. The DNA of the CDR3 is TGTGCCACCAGCAGAGATCTTTGGACAGGGCTGACGGGGAAATTAAATGAGCAGTTCTTC.

V and J are TRBV19 and TRBJ1-5; 7 nucleotides match TRBD1. Germline V gene lookup returns CDR1 LNHDA and CDR2 SQIVND (reference sequence). CDR3 length: 15 amino acids. The junction had 9 bases not matched to a gene; V was cut back by 7 bases and J by 3 bases. CDR3 nucleotides: TGTGCCAGTACTACTACAGGGGACGACAATCAGCCCCAGCATTTT. It is translated as CASTTTGDDNQPQHF.

The chain's CDR3 is CASSPGEGGPRANVLTF. Here the CDR3 DNA reads TGTGCCAGCAGCCCGGGCGAGGGGGGCCCGAGGGCCAACGTCCTGACTTTC. The genes are TRBV7-9 and TRBJ2-6; either TRBD1 or TRBD2 may fit D (6 bases each). This CDR3 has 17 amino acids. In germline, CDR1 is SEHNR, CDR2 FQNEAQ (reference sequence). V was shortened by 5 bases and J by 5 bases, with 19 bases between the two germline ends.

This chain uses TRBV6-4 with TRBJ2-3; maybe TRBD1 (6 bases). Germline lookup yields CDR1 MRHNA and CDR2 SNTAGT. This CDR3 is built from 15 residues. Trimming shortened V by 6 bases and J by 4 bases, and 17 bases separated the two germline ends. CDR3 bases: TGTGCCAGCAGCGTAACAGGGCGTGGGGCAGATACGCAGTATTTT. Protein product: CASSVTGRGADTQYF.

The chain has TRBV5-1 and TRBJ1-2; 7 bases align to TRBD1. Per the germline V gene, CDR1 is SGHRS and CDR2 is YFSETQ. V lost 1 base to trimming and J lost 5 bases; unmatched junction nucleotides: 8. This CDR3 is built from 15 residues. This CDR3 is CASSLPGQVHYGYTF. CDR3 DNA: TGCGCCAGCAGCTTGCCAGGACAGGTCCATTATGGCTACACCTTC. Filled out from reference TRBV5-1 and TRBJ1-2, the complete variable domain reads KAGVTQTPRYLIKTRGQQVTLSCSPISGHRSVSWYQQTPGQGLQFLFEYFSETQRNKGNFPGRFSGRQFSNSRSEMNVSTLELGDSALYLCASSLPGQVHYGYTFGSGTRLTVV.

The chain uses TRBV19 and TRBJ2-1, with 12 bases fitting TRBD2. Looked up from germline, CDR1 is LNHDA and CDR2 is SQIVND (reference sequence). This CDR3 has 16 amino acids. The V and J ends lost 10 bases and 4 bases, in that order; junction bases with no gene match: 11. This CDR3 is CATSSGRAKGYNEQFF. In DNA, the CDR3 is TGTGCCACCTCTAGCGGGAGGGCCAAAGGATACAATGAGCAGTTCTTC.

The chain employs TRBV18 and TRBJ2-1, with D possibly TRBD1 on 6 matching bases. The germline V gene has CDR1 KGHSH and CDR2 LQKENI. The CDR3 has 16 residues. V gave up 0 bases and J gave up 8 bases, with 17 bases separating them. CDR3 DNA sequence: TGTGCCAGCTCACCACCGGGCAGGGGAACGAGGGATGAGCAGTTCTTC. It encodes CASSPPGRGTRDEQFF.

This clone has a handful of counts. V and J are TRBV6-1 and TRBJ1-1; D possibly corresponds to TRBD1 (5 bases). CDR3 size: 11 residues. V gave up 7 bases and J gave up 10 bases, with 13 bases separating them. Germline V gene sequence: CDR1 MNHNS, CDR2 SASEGT. CDR3 sequence: CASIDFGGAFF. The CDR3 nucleotides read TGTGCCAGCATCGATTTTGGGGGAGCTTTCTTT.

The chain links TRBV7-9 to TRBJ1-2, with D tentatively TRBD1 (5 bases). The V gene's germline CDR1 is SEHNR and CDR2 FQNEAQ (reference sequence). The CDR3 sequence is 14 residues long. The ends were cut back, 0 bases at V and 8 bases at J, with 13 bases in the middle. CDR3 residues: CASSLARPGRGYTF. As DNA, the CDR3 is TGTGCCAGCAGCTTAGCGCGGCCAGGGCGCGGCTACACCTTC.